This TCR beta chain was retrieved from a study of T cells in Graves' hyperthyroidism and ophthalmopathy. Germline CDR1 and CDR2: DFQATT and SNEGSKA (reference sequence). This CDR3 has 15 residues. Trimming removed 1 base from V and 3 bases from J; junction bases left unmatched: 6. Amplified TCR beta CDR3 regions came from RNA transcripts. When the TCR CDR3 underwent first-round RT-PCR, the HTBI primer set was used. TCRdb itself ran the multiplex PCR reads through MiXCR, one entry per CDR3 protein. The sample records about 530,000 distinct CDR3 sequences, roughly 18% being singletons. Disease duration was under 3 months in the ophthalmopathy patients, who also had a Clinical Activity Score of at least 3 and a NOSPECS grade of at least 4.

The TCR was taken from a woman aged 18-29 years with Graves' ophthalmopathy. The chain couples TRBV20-1 to TRBJ1-1, with TRBD1 matching 9 bases. The sample taken for sequencing was blood. CDR3 sequence reads: CSARALDRGDTEAFF. CDR3 DNA sequence: TGCAGTGCTAGAGCCCTAGACAGGGGGGACACTGAAGCTTTCTTT.